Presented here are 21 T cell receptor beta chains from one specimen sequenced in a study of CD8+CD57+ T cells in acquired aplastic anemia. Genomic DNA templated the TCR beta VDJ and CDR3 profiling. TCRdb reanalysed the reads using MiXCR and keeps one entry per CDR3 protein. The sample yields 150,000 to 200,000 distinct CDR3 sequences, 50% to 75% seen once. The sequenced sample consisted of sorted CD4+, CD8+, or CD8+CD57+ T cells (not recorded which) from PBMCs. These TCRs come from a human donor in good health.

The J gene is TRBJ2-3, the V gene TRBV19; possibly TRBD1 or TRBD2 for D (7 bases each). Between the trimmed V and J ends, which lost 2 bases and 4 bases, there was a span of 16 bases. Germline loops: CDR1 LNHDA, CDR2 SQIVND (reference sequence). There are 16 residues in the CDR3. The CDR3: CASSISPGGGADTQYF. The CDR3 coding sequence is TGTGCCAGTAGTATAAGCCCAGGGGGAGGGGCAGATACGCAGTATTTT.

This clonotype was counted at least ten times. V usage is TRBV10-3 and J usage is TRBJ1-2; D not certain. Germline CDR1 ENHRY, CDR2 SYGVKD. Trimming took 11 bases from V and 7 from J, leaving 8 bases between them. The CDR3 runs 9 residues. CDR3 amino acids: CASVGGYTF. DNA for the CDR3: TGTGCCTCGGTGGGTGGCTACACCTTC.

CDR3 residues: CASSFGRAQPQHF. DNA of the CDR3: TGTGCCAGCAGTTTTGGCAGGGCCCAGCCCCAGCATTTT. The rearrangement links TRBV12-3 or TRBV12-4 to TRBJ1-5; D possibly corresponds to TRBD1 (5 bases). This CDR3 is 13 amino acids long. Trimming took 3 bases from V and 7 from J, leaving 10 bases between them.

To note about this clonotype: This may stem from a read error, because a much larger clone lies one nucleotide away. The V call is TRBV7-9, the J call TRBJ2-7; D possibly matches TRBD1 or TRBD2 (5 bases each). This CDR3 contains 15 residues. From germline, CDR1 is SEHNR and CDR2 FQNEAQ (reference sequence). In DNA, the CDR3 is TGTACCAGCAGCGTCACCCGGGACGGGGACTACGAGCAGTACTTC. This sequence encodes CTSSVTRDGDYEQYF.

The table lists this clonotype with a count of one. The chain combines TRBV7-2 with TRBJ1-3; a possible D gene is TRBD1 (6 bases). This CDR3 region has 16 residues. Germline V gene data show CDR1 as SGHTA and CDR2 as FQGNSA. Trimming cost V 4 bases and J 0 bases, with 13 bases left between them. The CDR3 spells CASSYDRSSSGNTIYF. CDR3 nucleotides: TGTGCCAGCAGCTACGACAGGTCTTCCTCTGGAAACACCATATATTTT.

CDR3 bases: TGTGCCAGCAGTGAATCAGAGGAAAGGGCTCTCTCCTATAATTCACCCCTCCACTTT. This gives the protein CASSESEERALSYNSPLHF. V usage is TRBV25-1 and J usage is TRBJ1-6; no firm D call. Trimming shortened V by 1 base and J by 0 bases, and 16 bases separated the two germline ends. Germline V gene lookup returns CDR1 MGHDK and CDR2 SYGVNS. CDR3 length: 19 amino acids.

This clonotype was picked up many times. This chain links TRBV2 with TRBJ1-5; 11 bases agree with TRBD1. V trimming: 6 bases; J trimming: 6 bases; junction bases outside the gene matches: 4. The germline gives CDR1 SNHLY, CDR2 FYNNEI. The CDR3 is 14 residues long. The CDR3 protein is CASRGTGGTQPQHF. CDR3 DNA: TGTGCCAGCAGGGGGACAGGGGGTACTCAGCCCCAGCATTTT.

CDR3 region: CASRERTDTQYF. The CDR3 nucleotides read TGTGCCAGCAGAGAAAGGACGGATACGCAGTATTTT. The chain has TRBV7-8 and TRBJ2-3, with unresolved D. CDR3 length: 12 amino acids. CDR1 and CDR2 from the germline V gene are SGHVS and FQNEAQ. V dropped 6 bases and J dropped 6 bases, with 10 bases sitting between them. The full variable domain, rest sourced from reference TRBV7-8 and TRBJ2-3, is GAGVSQSPRYKVAKRGQDVALRCDPISGHVSLFWYQQALGQGPEFLTYFQNEAQLDKSGLPSDRFFAERPEGSVSTLKIQRTQQEDSAVYLCASRERTDTQYFGPGTRLTVL.

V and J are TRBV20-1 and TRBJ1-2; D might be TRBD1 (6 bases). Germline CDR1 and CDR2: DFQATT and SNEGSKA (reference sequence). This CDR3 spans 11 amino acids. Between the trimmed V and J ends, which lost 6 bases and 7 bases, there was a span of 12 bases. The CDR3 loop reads CSARQAFGYTF. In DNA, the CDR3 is TGCAGTGCCCGACAGGCTTTTGGCTACACCTTC.

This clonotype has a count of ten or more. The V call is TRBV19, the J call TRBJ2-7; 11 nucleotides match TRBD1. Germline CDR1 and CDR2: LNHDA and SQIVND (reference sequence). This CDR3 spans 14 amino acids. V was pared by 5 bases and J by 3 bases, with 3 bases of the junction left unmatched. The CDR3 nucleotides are TGTGCCAGTAGTTCAGGGACAGGGGGCTACGAGCAGTACTTC. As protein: CASSSGTGGYEQYF.

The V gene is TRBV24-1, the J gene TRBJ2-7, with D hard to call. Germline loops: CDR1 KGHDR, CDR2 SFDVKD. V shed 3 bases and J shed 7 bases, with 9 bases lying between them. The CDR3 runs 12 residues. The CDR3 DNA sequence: TGTGCCACCAGTGATCTATCCAGGGAGCAGTACTTC. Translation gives CATSDLSREQYF.

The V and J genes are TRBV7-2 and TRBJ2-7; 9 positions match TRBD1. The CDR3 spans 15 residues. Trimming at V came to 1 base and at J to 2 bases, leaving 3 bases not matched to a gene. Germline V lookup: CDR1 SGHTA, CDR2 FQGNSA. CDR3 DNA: TGTGCCAGCAGCTTAGTAGGGACAGGGACCTACGAGCAGTACTTC. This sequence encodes CASSLVGTGTYEQYF.

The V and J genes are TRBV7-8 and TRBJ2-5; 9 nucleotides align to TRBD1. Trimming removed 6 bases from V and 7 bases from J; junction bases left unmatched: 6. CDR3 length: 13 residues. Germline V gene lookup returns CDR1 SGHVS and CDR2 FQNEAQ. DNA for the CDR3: TGTGCCAGCAGATTGACAGGGGGGGGGACCCAGTACTTC. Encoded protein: CASRLTGGGTQYF.

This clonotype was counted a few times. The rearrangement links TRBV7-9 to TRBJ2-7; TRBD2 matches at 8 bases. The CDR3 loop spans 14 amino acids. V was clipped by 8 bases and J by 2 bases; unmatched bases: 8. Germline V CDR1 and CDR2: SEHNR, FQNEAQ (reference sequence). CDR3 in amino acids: CASGRSGGPYEQYF. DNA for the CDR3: TGTGCCAGCGGACGGTCGGGAGGGCCCTACGAGCAGTACTTC.

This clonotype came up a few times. The CDR3 sequence is CASSLGQGGSPLHF. The CDR3 DNA sequence: TGTGCCAGCAGTTTAGGACAGGGAGGCTCACCCCTCCACTTT. This rearrangement joins TRBV12-3 or TRBV12-4 to TRBJ1-6, with TRBD1 matching over 7 bases. CDR3 length: 14 residues. Germline trimming cut 1 base from V and 10 bases from J; bases unmatched to any gene: 4.

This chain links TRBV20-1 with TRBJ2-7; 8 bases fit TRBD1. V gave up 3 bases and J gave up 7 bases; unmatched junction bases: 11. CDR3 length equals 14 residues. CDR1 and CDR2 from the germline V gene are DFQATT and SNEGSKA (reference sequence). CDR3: CSASRGQGTGEQYF. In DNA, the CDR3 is TGCAGTGCTAGCCGAGGACAGGGAACGGGGGAGCAGTACTTC.

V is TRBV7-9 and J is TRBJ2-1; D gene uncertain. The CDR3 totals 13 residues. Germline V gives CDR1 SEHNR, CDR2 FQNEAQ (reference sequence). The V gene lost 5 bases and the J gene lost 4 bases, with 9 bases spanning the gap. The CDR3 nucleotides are TGTGCCAGCAGCCGCGCACCATACAATGAGCAGTTCTTC. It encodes CASSRAPYNEQFF.

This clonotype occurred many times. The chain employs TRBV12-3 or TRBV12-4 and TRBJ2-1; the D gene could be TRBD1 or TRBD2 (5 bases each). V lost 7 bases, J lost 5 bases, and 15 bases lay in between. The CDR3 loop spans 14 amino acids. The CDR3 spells CASIIGAINNEQFF. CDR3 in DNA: TGTGCCAGCATCATCGGGGCGATCAACAATGAGCAGTTCTTC.

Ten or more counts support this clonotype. For the CDR3, the DNA is TGTGCCAGCAGCCCGCAACAGGGGCCGGGCACTGAAGCTTTCTTT. Protein product: CASSPQQGPGTEAFF. V and J are TRBV9 and TRBJ1-1; TRBD1 agrees at 7 bases. Looked up from germline, CDR1 is SGDLS and CDR2 is YYNGEE. Trimming at V came to 4 bases and at J to 4 bases, leaving 10 bases not matched to a gene. CDR3 length: 15 residues.

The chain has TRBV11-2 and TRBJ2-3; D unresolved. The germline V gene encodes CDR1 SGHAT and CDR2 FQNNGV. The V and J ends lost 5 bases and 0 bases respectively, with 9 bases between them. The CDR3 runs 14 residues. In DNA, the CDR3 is TGTGCCAGCAGCCCCCCAGTTAGCACAGATACGCAGTATTTT. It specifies CASSPPVSTDTQYF.

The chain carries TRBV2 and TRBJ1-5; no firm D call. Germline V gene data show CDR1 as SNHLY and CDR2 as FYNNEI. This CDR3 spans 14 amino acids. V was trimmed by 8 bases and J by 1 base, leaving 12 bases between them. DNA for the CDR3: TGTGCCAGCGGACTGGAAGGCAGCAATCAGCCCCAGCATTTT. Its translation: CASGLEGSNQPQHF.